This TCR beta chain was documented in a study of type 1 and type 2 diabetes patients. The PCR template was genomic DNA. Amplification of the beta chain CDR3 used 30 forward and 13 reverse multiplex primers. A single record per CDR3 protein comes from TCRdb applying MiXCR to the multiplex PCR reads. The sample yields 250,000 or so distinct CDR3 sequences, roughly 44% seen once. The CDR3 is 12 amino acids. Germline V gene lookup returns CDR1 LNHNV and CDR2 YYDKDF (reference sequence). V dropped 8 bases and J dropped 11; count of bases not matched to a gene: 8. This TCR was recovered from a man aged 18 to 30 with type 2 diabetes. Sequencing was done on a sample of peripheral blood mononuclear cells (PBMCs). The genes are TRBV15 and TRBJ1-4, with 7 bases fitting TRBD1. In nucleotides, the CDR3 is TGTGCCACCGGTGACAGGGCCCGGAAACTGTTTTTT. Amino acids: CATGDRARKLFF.